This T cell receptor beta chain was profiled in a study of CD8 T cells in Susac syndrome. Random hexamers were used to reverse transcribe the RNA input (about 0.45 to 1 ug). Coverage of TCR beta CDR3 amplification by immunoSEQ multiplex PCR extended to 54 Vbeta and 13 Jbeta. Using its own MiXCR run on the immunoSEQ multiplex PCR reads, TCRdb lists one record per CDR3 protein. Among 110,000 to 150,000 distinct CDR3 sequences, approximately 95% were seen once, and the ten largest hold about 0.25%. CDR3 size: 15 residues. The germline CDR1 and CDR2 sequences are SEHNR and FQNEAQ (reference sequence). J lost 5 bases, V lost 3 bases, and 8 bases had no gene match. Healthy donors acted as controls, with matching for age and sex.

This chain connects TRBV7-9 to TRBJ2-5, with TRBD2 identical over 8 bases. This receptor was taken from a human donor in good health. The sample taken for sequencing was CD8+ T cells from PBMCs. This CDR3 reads CASSLPGLGAETQYF. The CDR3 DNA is TGTGCCAGCAGCTTGCCGGGACTAGGGGCCGAGACCCAGTACTTC.